This T cell receptor beta chain was identified in a study of blood T cells in healthy people across ages. Combining a sample-barcoded 5' primer with a J-beta primer mix, a second PCR ran for roughly 7 to 12 cycles. TCRdb ran MiXCR on the 5' RACE reads and lists one entry per CDR3 protein. The data show about 400,000 distinct CDR3 sequences, with approximately 51% seen just once and over 40% held by the top ten. Germline values: CDR1 KGHDR, CDR2 SFDVKD. This CDR3 spans 12 amino acids. Trimming stripped 3 bases from V and 6 bases from J, with 7 bases between. This chain links TRBV24-1 with TRBJ1-2; the D is unclear. What was sequenced was blood. The sequence came from a man aged 55 to 70 in good health. DNA for the CDR3: TGTGCCACCAGTGATGGGAGGGATGGCTACACCTTC. Amino acids: CATSDGRDGYTF.